A single sample is the source of the 16 T cell receptor beta chains below, sequenced in a study of CD8 T cells in ankylosing spondylitis. General study results and limits: Blood of patients with ankylosing spondylitis appeared to be characterized by a TCR beta motif of about 8 highly homologous variants.

A single record per CDR3 protein comes from TCRdb applying MiXCR to the 5' RACE reads. The repertoire consists of fewer than 550,000 distinct CDR3 sequences, with under 5.5% occurring once and the leading ten covering 3% to 4%. No antigen has been assigned to these receptors. Sequenced input: blood, either unsorted or a sorted T cell fraction (not recorded which). These receptors came from a male donor with ankylosing spondylitis.

This clonotype was seen ten or more times. This chain connects TRBV20-1 to TRBJ1-3; no reliable D call. Trimming took 5 bases from V and 8 from J, leaving 19 bases between them. The CDR3 runs 14 residues. Looked up from germline, CDR1 is DFQATT and CDR2 is SNEGSKA (reference sequence). CDR3 protein: CSALDPRVGDTIYF. The CDR3 DNA reads TGCAGTGCTCTCGACCCGAGGGTCGGGGACACCATATATTTT.

This clonotype was seen at least ten times. The chain combines TRBV28 with TRBJ2-7, with 10 nucleotides matching TRBD1. The germline V gene has CDR1 MDHEN and CDR2 SYDVKM. The CDR3 has 15 residues. V lost 3 bases, J lost 5 bases, and 7 bases stayed unmatched. The CDR3 sequence is CASSFGRQGAHEQYF. Here the CDR3 DNA reads TGTGCCAGCAGTTTTGGGAGACAGGGGGCCCACGAGCAGTACTTC.

This clonotype was counted many times. V is TRBV7-2 and J is TRBJ2-1, with D possibly matching TRBD1 (8 bases). In germline, CDR1 is SGHTA, CDR2 FQGNSA. Trimming took 5 bases from V and 9 from J, leaving 17 bases between them. The CDR3 is 14 residues long. As DNA, the CDR3 is TGTGCCAGCAGCCTTGGACAGGGAGGGGTTGAGCAGTTCTTC. This translates into CASSLGQGGVEQFF.

Regarding this clonotype: A much larger clone is a single base away; this may be a read error. The chain employs TRBV5-1 and TRBJ2-1; weak D call: TRBD2 (6 bases). V gave up 2 bases and J gave up 8 bases, with 11 bases separating them. From germline, CDR1 is SGHRS and CDR2 YFSETQ. The CDR3 is made up of 13 amino acids. The CDR3 coding sequence is TGCGCCAGCAGCTTTGCGGGGTCCGATGAGCAGTTCTTC. It is translated as CASSFAGSDEQFF.

The table lists this clonotype with many counts. The chain uses TRBV4-3 and TRBJ2-1; D is ambiguous. Germline V gene sequence: CDR1 LGHNA, CDR2 YSLEER. This CDR3 has 15 residues. V lost 3 bases and J lost 6, with 15 bases in between. For the CDR3, the DNA is TGCGCCAGCAGCCAGGCCAGCAGTCCGGGCAATGAGCAGTTCTTC. Protein product: CASSQASSPGNEQFF.

This clonotype was seen ten or more times. The chain links TRBV5-1 to TRBJ2-7; D may match TRBD1 or TRBD2 (5 bases each). Germline CDR1 reads SGHRS; CDR2 reads YFSETQ. V lost 7 bases and J 3 bases, leaving 11 bases between the germline ends. The CDR3 has 12 residues. The CDR3 bases are TGCGCCAGCTCAAGAGGGGTCTACGAGCAGTACTTC. It codes for CASSRGVYEQYF.

This clonotype was recorded at least ten times. The V gene is TRBV20-1, the J gene TRBJ2-2, with D maybe TRBD2 (7 bases). Trimming removed 5 bases at V and 2 bases at J, with 15 bases between. Germline V gene data show CDR1 as DFQATT and CDR2 as SNEGSKA (reference sequence). This CDR3 spans 15 amino acids. The chain's CDR3 is CSAAEGGINTGELFF. CDR3 bases: TGCAGTGCTGCCGAGGGGGGGATTAACACCGGGGAGCTGTTTTTT.

This clonotype was recorded a few times. This chain uses TRBV12-3 or TRBV12-4 with TRBJ2-3; 7 bases line up with TRBD1. After removal of 4 bases from V and 8 bases from J, the junction contained 12 bases not matched to a gene. The CDR3 is 15 amino acids. In DNA form, the CDR3 reads TGTGCCAGCAGTTCGGGGACAGCTCGACTGGGTACGCAGTATTTT. This translates into CASSSGTARLGTQYF.

Ten or more counts support this clonotype. The V and J genes are TRBV5-1 and TRBJ1-3; D is ambiguous. Germline V CDR1 and CDR2: SGHRS, YFSETQ. V was pared by 0 bases and J by 0 bases, with 13 bases between. This CDR3 spans 17 amino acids. For the CDR3, the DNA is TGCGCCAGCAGCTTGGCGGGTTTACACCTCTCTGGAAACACCATATATTTT. It is translated as CASSLAGLHLSGNTIYF.

This clonotype appeared many times. The chain carries TRBV11-2 and TRBJ1-1; D unresolved. The CDR3 spans 15 residues. With 3 bases removed from V and 10 bases from J, the gap between germline ends came to 21 bases. CDR1 is SGHAT, CDR2 FQNNGV, per germline. The CDR3 region is CASSLSPQAGRGAFF. CDR3 DNA sequence: TGTGCCAGCAGCTTGTCCCCCCAGGCAGGCCGGGGAGCTTTCTTT. Supplemented by reference TRBV11-2 and TRBJ1-1, the full variable domain reads EAGVAQSPRYKIIEKRQSVAFWCNPISGHATLYWYQQILGQGPKLLIQFQNNGVVDDSQLPKDRFSAERLKGVDSTLKIQPAKLEDSAVYLCASSLSPQAGRGAFFGQGTRLTVV.

The chain employs TRBV5-3 and TRBJ2-5; 12 bases fit TRBD1. TRBV5-3 belongs to the ORF category, with a function that is uncertain. The ends lost 8 bases at V and 3 bases at J; junction bases unmatched: 11. The CDR3 is made up of 16 amino acids. The CDR3 bases are TGTGCCAGCGGCCCCGGGACAGGGGGCACCGAAGAGACCCAGTACTTC. Amino acids: CASGPGTGGTEETQYF.

This clonotype was seen ten or more times. This rearrangement joins TRBV5-4 to TRBJ2-5; weak D call: TRBD1 (6 bases). The CDR3 spans 16 residues. Per the germline V gene, CDR1 is SGHNT and CDR2 is YYREEE (reference sequence). The V gene lost 2 bases and the J gene lost 5 bases, with 19 bases spanning the gap. The CDR3 reads CASSFGQGSFRETQYF. The CDR3 DNA sequence: TGTGCCAGCAGCTTCGGGCAGGGGAGTTTTCGGGAGACCCAGTACTTC.

This clonotype has a count of ten or more. The V gene is TRBV5-1, the J gene TRBJ1-4, with D perhaps matching TRBD1 (5 bases). V gave up 0 bases and J gave up 6 bases, with 9 bases separating them. The CDR3 spans 14 residues. The germline gives CDR1 SGHRS, CDR2 YFSETQ. For the CDR3, the DNA is TGCGCCAGCAGCTTGGGGGGCGAGGATGAAAAACTGTTTTTT. It encodes CASSLGGEDEKLFF. The complete variable domain, with remaining parts taken from reference TRBV5-1 and TRBJ1-4, reads KAGVTQTPRYLIKTRGQQVTLSCSPISGHRSVSWYQQTPGQGLQFLFEYFSETQRNKGNFPGRFSGRQFSNSRSEMNVSTLELGDSALYLCASSLGGEDEKLFFGSGTQLSVL.

In this sample, this clonotype turned up many times. The chain has TRBV6-2 or TRBV6-3 and TRBJ2-4, with D maybe TRBD2 (6 bases). Trimming stripped 2 bases from V and 7 bases from J, with 15 bases between. Germline V gene lookup returns CDR1 MNHEY and CDR2 SVGEGT. The CDR3 runs 15 residues. The CDR3 region has the DNA TGTGCCAGCAGTTACCTTGGGAGTGCGGGGAACATTCAGTACTTC. This codes for CASSYLGSAGNIQYF.

Ten or more counts support this clonotype. The rearrangement links TRBV6-1 to TRBJ1-4; 9 nucleotides match TRBD1. After removal of 8 bases from V and 7 bases from J, the junction contained 8 bases not matched to a gene. Looked up from germline, CDR1 is MNHNS and CDR2 is SASEGT. The CDR3 is 14 residues long. CDR3 nucleotides: TGTGCCAGCTCTACAGGGGGCGCAGGTGAAAAACTGTTTTTT. It yields the protein CASSTGGAGEKLFF.

Worth noting for this clonotype: The junction and the germline gene differ at one end; a read error may be behind it. The chain employs TRBV2 and TRBJ1-1; no reliable D call. The germline V gene has CDR1 SNHLY and CDR2 FYNNEI. CDR3 length equals 11 residues. CDR3: CASREATEAFF. The CDR3 bases are TGTGCCAGCAGAGAAGCCACTGAAGCTTTCTTT.